This T cell receptor beta chain was captured by sequencing in a study of early T cells in non-severe SARS-CoV-2 infection (dated by TCRdb to about 2021). For context, the study as a whole: Because TCR sequencing was done on bulk RNA from unsorted whole blood, the alpha and beta chains could not be paired. What the work shows at the level of the full study, not this receptor alone: VDJdb matching was skewed toward anti-spike CD8 responses, so virus-specific expansions were likely underestimated and private and CD4 specificities were missed.

In the germline V gene, CDR1 corresponds to SGDLS and CDR2 to YYNGEE. For this chain, trimming is 8 bases at the V end and 0 bases at the J end, and the number of junction bases without a gene match is 11. The CDR3 runs 15 residues from the cysteine to the phenylalanine. Kept here is only the CDR3 DNA, which spans 45 bases and is read in frame from base 1. Set within a cohort of healthcare workers in London, UK, this nested case-control study involved weekly PCR testing of nasopharyngeal swabs along with blood sampling. Healthcare workers were enrolled in the week of the UK lockdown, from 23 to 31 March 2020, and were followed every week for up to roughly 16 weeks. This clonotype occurred many times. What this receptor recognizes is not known. No per-base quality is available; no much larger clone lies one base away. The library relied on 5' RACE. TCRdb names NextSeq 500 as the instrument used. The TCR library protocol attached unique molecular identifiers to individual cDNA molecules to correct for sequencing error and PCR bias. Both TCR alpha and beta chains were sequenced, and tight co-correlation was observed between alpha and beta sequence abundances in each sample. The authors' analysis ran thus. Decombinator V4 was used to annotate the V gene, J gene and CDR3 of the TCR sequences. TCRs were defined as expanded if a significant change between any two time points was detected under a Poisson model with p below 0.0001. Abundances of TCRs were expressed as counts per million after normalisation to the total number of TCRs sequenced in each sample. MAIT TCRs were defined by TRAV1-2 paired with TRAJ12, TRAJ20 or TRAJ33, and iNKT TCRs by TRAV10 paired with TRAJ18. VDJdb, accessed 1 November 2021, was searched for CMV, EBV and SARS-CoV-2 annotated TCRs, with TCRs annotated for multiple antigens excluded. TCRdb's own reprocessing of the public reads used fastp at Q25 and MiXCR and kept productive beta chains. One record per CDR3 amino acid sequence lists the most common genes and DNA. TCRdb assigned the V and J calls; the authors' analysis was not used. The sample has roughly 76,000 distinct CDR3 sequences on record, more than 10% of them singletons. Roughly 3.8% of the sample is taken by the ten largest.

The chain is assembled from TRBV9 and TRBJ2-7; TRBD1 fits 7 bases in the junction. Sequenced sample: whole blood. The TCR sequence derives from an adult who was a healthcare worker with PCR-confirmed SARS-CoV-2 infection or an uninfected control (not recorded which). The DNA sequence reads TGTGCCAGTTCCCGAGGGGGCAGGGCCTCCTACGAGCAGTACTTC. The translation is CASSRGGRASYEQYF.